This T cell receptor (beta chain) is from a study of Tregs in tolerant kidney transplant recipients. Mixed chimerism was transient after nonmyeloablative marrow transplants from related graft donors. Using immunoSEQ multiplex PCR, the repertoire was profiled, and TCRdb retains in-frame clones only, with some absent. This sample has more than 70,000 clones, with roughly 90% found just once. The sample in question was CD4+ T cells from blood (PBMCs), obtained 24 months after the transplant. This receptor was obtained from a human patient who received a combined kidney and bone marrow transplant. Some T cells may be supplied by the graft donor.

CDR3 sequence: CASSAGLAGGAKNIQYF. In nucleotides, the CDR3 is TGTGCCAGCAGCGCGGGACTAGCGGGAGGGGCCAAAAACATTCAGTACTTC. This chain uses TRBV5-4 with TRBJ2-4; the match to TRBD2 covers 16 bases. The CDR3 spans 17 residues. V shed 4 bases, J shed 1 base, and the junction held 2 bases outside the gene matches. Germline CDR1 and CDR2: SGHNT and YYREEE (reference sequence).